Sequencing of this T cell receptor beta chain was carried out in a study of T cell responses to AZD1222 COVID-19 vaccine. The study, taken as a whole, reports: Spike-wide vaccine-associated CD4 TCRs dominated at 160-218 and 743-854. Two AZD1222 doses significantly raised spike-specific TCR breadth and depth over controls. Samples come after the peak T cell response, not at day 14.

The analysis combined second doses at about 4 or about 12 weeks. The table came from immunoSEQ multiplex PCR; TCRdb's copy has only in-frame clones and leaves some out. The repertoire has about 89,000 clones, around nine tenths of them found once; the top ten carry around 6%. V shed 11 bases, J shed 4 bases, and the junction held 5 bases outside the gene matches. This CDR3 has 12 amino acids. Germline V CDR1 and CDR2: MNHEY, SVGAGI. With respect to this clone: Its matching antigen is unknown.

The source of this sequence is an adult who received the AZD1222 COVID-19 vaccine. J is TRBJ2-1 and V is TRBV6-5; 7 bases agree with TRBD2. Sequenced here: peripheral blood, sampled 28 days after the second AZD1222 dose. In DNA, the CDR3 is TGTGCCTGCGGGACTACGTACAATGAGCAGTTCTTC. Protein product: CACGTTYNEQFF.